Described below is a single T cell receptor (beta chain) sequence and its context. Its antigen target is currently unknown. No qualities accompany the bases; no much larger clone lies one base away. Before undergoing thyroid surgery, none of the patients had been given any kind of treatment. The study retrospectively analysed patient clinical samples collected from about 2011 to 2018 using T-cell receptor beta sequencing. The data originate from a study of metastatic and nonmetastatic thyroid tumors (TCRdb year 2020). In terms of the full investigation: For patients with malignant and with benign thyroid disease, the researchers compared repertoires between peripheral blood samples and tumor or nodule tissue samples. Study-level results and caveats: In both blood and tumor samples, malignant tumors were reported to have significantly higher TCR beta diversity than benign nodules.

There are 13 amino acids in the CDR3, from cysteine to phenylalanine inclusive. Only the CDR3 DNA is retained, 39 bases long and in frame from the first base. V is pared back by 2 bases and J by 7 bases, with 9 bases lying between the germline termini. CDR1 and CDR2 were assigned from the germline V gene as SGHRS and YFSETQ. The library was made by PCR. The run used an Illumina HiSeq 4000. The TCR beta-chain CDR3 region of each patient was profiled by high-throughput sequencing. Processing in the source paper ran as follows. The researchers built a classifier to tell apart papillary thyroid cancer patients with distant metastasis, based on CDR3 differences among clinicopathological groups. To measure repertoire diversity the researchers used the Shannon index, while the Morisita-Horn index served to gauge how similar the tumor and blood repertoires were. Using fastp at Q25 and MiXCR, TCRdb reprocessed the public reads and kept productive beta chains. These V and J calls derive from TCRdb rather than the authors' analysis. This sample gives under 75,000 clones in total; more than 15% of them show up just once. The ten most abundant clones make up over 10% of the sample.

This clonotype was obtained from a female donor with papillary thyroid cancer or a benign thyroid nodule (not recorded which). Some clones in this sample may be carry-over from other donors' samples. The chain joins TRBV5-1 to TRBJ2-2; the best D guess is TRBD1, with 6 bases matching. The sequencing sample was made of blood. The bases are TGCGCCAGCAGCTTTCAGGGGAGCGGGGAGCTGTTTTTT. It encodes CASSFQGSGELFF.